The rows below give T cell receptor beta chains drawn from one sample of a study of PD-L1 blockade in urothelial cancer. Clones were sequenced by immunoSEQ multiplex PCR, and TCRdb holds only the in-frame ones, with some missing. The sample yields 50,000 to 55,000 clones, approximately 90% seen once. Material: PBMCs, obtained around atezolizumab (anti-PD-L1) treatment. Receptors were obtained from a man in his fifties or sixties with urothelial cancer. CDR3s leave out the opening cysteine and the closing phenylalanine or tryptophan. Only some rows state a clone size, as once, few, many or a class for expanded clones.

j_call v_call clone_size cdr3_aa
TRBJ1-3 TRBV18 NA ASSHNPQGASGNTIY
TRBJ2-1 TRBV19 few ASRRGSYNEQF
TRBJ2-5 TRBV5-1 NA ASSLGGRQGRETQY
TRBJ1-2 TRBV6-5 NA ASSYSRVT
TRBJ1-2 TRBV6-5 NA ASSYSAQEGHYGYT
TRBJ1-3 TRBV30 NA AWNSGSGNTIY
TRBJ2-3 TRBV9 NA ASSPIQSMSDTQY
TRBJ2-7 TRBV7-2 once ASSLWQGSYYEQY
TRBJ2-1 TRBV11-3 NA ASSLRAGGFNEQF
TRBJ1-2 TRBV28 NA ASSPTTIGYT
TRBJ2-2 TRBV6-5 NA ASSYQARRVPGELF
TRBJ2-3 TRBV29-1 NA SVLDRGSDTQY
TRBJ2-5 TRBV10-3 NA AIMGGGKETQY
TRBJ2-1 TRBV9 NA ASSVAFSGTSGPVEQF
TRBJ1-4 TRBV7-9 NA ASSPRGNTGGEKLF
TRBJ2-2 TRBV11-2 once ASSTGLAGGRAGELF
TRBJ1-5 TRBV6-1 few ATSQEGNQPQH
TRBJ1-1 TRBV5-4 NA ASSPALTSEAF
TRBJ2-3 TRBV6-1 NA ASTQRGDRTDTQY
TRBJ1-4 TRBV6-1 NA ASRNQGNNEKLF
TRBJ2-5 TRBV9 NA ASSVGASGGLQETQY
TRBJ1-2 TRBV6-1 NA ASSEAYGGGNYGYT
TRBJ1-2 TRBV7-2 NA ASSLTGQGAPDGYT
TRBJ2-3 TRBV5-1 NA ASSLFGDPTDTQY
TRBJ2-1 TRBV28 once ASSPGQGNHNEQF
TRBJ1-2 TRBV7-3 NA ASSLEGRGGYT
TRBJ2-7 TRBV19 NA ASSLSGAYEQY
TRBJ2-2 TRBV29-1 NA SVGDLGGELF
TRBJ1-1 TRBV7-6 NA ASSLTVGTGDTEAF
TRBJ2-2 TRBV4-1 NA ASSPPSGGNTGELF
TRBJ1-4 TRBV11-2 NA ASSLGGQGGEKLF
TRBJ2-6 TRBV30 NA AWSAFGSRSGANVLT
TRBJ2-2 TRBV5-1 NA ASSSEPGQGANTGELF
TRBJ2-3 TRBV18 NA ASSPSRGGTDTQY
TRBJ2-7 TRBV6-5 NA ASIFGYEQY
TRBJ1-2 TRBV11-2 NA ASSLSRAGNYGYT
TRBJ2-3 TRBV30 NA AWSSTSGAQY
TRBJ2-7 TRBV27 NA ASSTGARGVIKQY
TRBJ1-2 TRBV5-1 NA ASSLLVGQGPSYT
TRBJ2-6 TRBV4-1 NA ASSQVAFTGANVLT
TRBJ2-1 TRBV5-1 NA ASSLAAGGTLNEQF
TRBJ1-1 TRBV6-5 few ASSYSARGATEAF
TRBJ1-1 TRBV18 NA ASSPPGGNTEAF
TRBJ2-1 TRBV28 NA ASSLYVAEQF
TRBJ1-1 TRBV5-1 once ASSLAGGGTEAF
TRBJ2-1 TRBV6-5 once ASSPFIAGGGWF
TRBJ2-7 TRBV6-5 NA ASRMTGIYEQY
TRBJ2-7 TRBV28 NA ASSRTGQTEQY
TRBJ2-1 TRBV9 NA ASSVEAGLTAYNEQF
TRBJ1-6 TRBV2 NA ASSEQGRSPLH
TRBJ2-7 TRBV7-9 NA ASSQGPYEQY
TRBJ1-2 TRBV5-4 NA ASSPEQGSNYGYT
TRBJ1-5 TRBV6-1 NA ASSSQDRGNQPQH
TRBJ1-4 TRBV5-1 NA ASSLRGQRNEKLF